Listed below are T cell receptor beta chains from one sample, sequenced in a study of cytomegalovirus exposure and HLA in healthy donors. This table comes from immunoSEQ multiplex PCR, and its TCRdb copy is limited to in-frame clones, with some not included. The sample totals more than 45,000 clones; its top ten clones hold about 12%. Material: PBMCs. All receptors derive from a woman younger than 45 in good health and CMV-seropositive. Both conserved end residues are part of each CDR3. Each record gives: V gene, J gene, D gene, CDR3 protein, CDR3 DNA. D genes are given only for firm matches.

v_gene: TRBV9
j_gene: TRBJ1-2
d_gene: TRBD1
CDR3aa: CASTLQGNYGYTF
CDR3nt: TGTGCCAGCACCTTACAGGGGAACTATGGCTACACCTTC

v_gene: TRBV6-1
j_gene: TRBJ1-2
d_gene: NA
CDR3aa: CASSEMGAGNYGYTF
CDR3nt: TGTGCCAGCAGTGAGATGGGGGCGGGTAACTATGGCTACACCTTC

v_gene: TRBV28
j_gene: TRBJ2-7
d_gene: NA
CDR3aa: CASTGDTYEQYF
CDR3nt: TGTGCCAGCACTGGGGACACCTACGAGCAGTACTTC

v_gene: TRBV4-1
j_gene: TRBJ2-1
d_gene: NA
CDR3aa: CASSLNLQVDEQFF
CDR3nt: TGCGCCAGCAGCCTCAATTTACAGGTCGATGAGCAGTTCTTC

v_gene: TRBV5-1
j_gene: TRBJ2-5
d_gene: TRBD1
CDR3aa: CASSLQGAETQYF
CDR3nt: TGCGCCAGCAGCTTACAGGGGGCAGAGACCCAGTACTTC

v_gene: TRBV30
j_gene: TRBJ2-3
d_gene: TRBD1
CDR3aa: CAWDRVGGIDTQYF
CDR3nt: TGTGCCTGGGACAGGGTAGGGGGCATAGATACGCAGTATTTT

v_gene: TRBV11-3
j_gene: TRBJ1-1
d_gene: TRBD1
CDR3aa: CASSLGDRGTEAFF
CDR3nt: TGTGCCAGCAGCTTAGGGGACAGGGGAACTGAAGCTTTCTTT

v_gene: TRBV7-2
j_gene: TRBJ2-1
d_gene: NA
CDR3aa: CASSLDGSYNEQFF
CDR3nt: TGTGCCAGCAGCTTAGACGGGTCCTACAATGAGCAGTTCTTC

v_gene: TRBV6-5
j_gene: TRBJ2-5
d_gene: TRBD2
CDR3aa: CASRAPSGQETQYF
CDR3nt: TGTGCCAGCAGAGCCCCTAGCGGCCAAGAGACCCAGTACTTC

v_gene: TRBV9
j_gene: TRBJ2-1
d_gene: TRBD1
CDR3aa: CASSGDRGSYNEQFF
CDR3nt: TGTGCCAGCAGCGGTGACAGGGGGTCCTACAATGAGCAGTTCTTC

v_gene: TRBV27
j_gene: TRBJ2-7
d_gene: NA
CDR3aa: CASSSIGLAYEQYF
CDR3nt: TGTGCCAGCAGTTCAATCGGTCTGGCCTACGAGCAGTACTTC